One and the same sample provided the 9 T cell receptor beta chains below, sequenced in a study of T cell repertoires in cytomegalovirus infection. TCRdb re-analysed the reads in MiXCR, keeping a single row per CDR3 protein. This sample has approximately 990,000 distinct CDR3 sequences; around a third occur once, and the top ten carry more than 13%. These TCRs are of unknown antigen specificity. Specimen: cultured CD8+ T cells from PBMCs, collected from culture after CMV antigen stimulation. The source is a human donor in good health (CMV status not recorded). Some clones in this sample may be carry-over from other donors' samples.

This rearrangement joins TRBV2 to TRBJ2-3; 8 nucleotides agree with TRBD1. J lost 0 bases, V lost 4 bases, and 6 bases had no gene match. The CDR3 contains 16 residues. Per the germline V gene, CDR1 is SNHLY and CDR2 is FYNNEI. This CDR3 reads CASSAYRGTSTDTQYF. The CDR3, as DNA: TGTGCCAGCAGTGCCTACAGGGGGACAAGCACAGATACGCAGTATTTT.

The V gene is TRBV2, the J gene TRBJ2-2; maybe TRBD1 (6 bases). The CDR3 totals 14 residues. Trimming took off 11 bases at V and 4 bases at J, with 17 bases between the two ends. The germline V gene encodes CDR1 SNHLY and CDR2 FYNNEI. The CDR3 sequence: CAGSPGHSTGELFF. The DNA for the CDR3 is TGTGCCGGCTCTCCGGGACACTCCACCGGGGAGCTGTTTTTT.

This clonotype came up once. The chain joins TRBV27 to TRBJ2-1, with D perhaps matching TRBD1 or TRBD2 (5 bases each). CDR1 is MNHEY and CDR2 is SMNVEV in the germline V gene (reference sequence). The CDR3 covers 14 residues. The V gene lost 8 bases and the J gene lost 5 bases, with 16 bases spanning the gap. The CDR3, as DNA: TGTGCCAGCGCCCCCACGGGGCTGGACAATGAGCAGTTCTTC. It specifies CASAPTGLDNEQFF.

This clonotype was counted only a few times. V usage is TRBV19 and J usage is TRBJ1-2; possibly TRBD1 for D (6 bases). This CDR3 spans 14 amino acids. Per germline, CDR1 LNHDA and CDR2 SQIVND (reference sequence). The V and J ends lost 9 bases and 4 bases respectively, with 18 bases between them. The CDR3, as DNA: TGTGCCAGCCTCCCGGGGCAGGGGAGCTATGGCTACACCTTC. It yields the protein CASLPGQGSYGYTF.

This rearrangement joins TRBV5-1 to TRBJ2-3, with 8 nucleotides matching TRBD2. V lost 6 bases, J lost 1 base, and 7 bases stayed unmatched. CDR3 size: 15 residues. The germline gives CDR1 SGHRS, CDR2 YFSETQ. The CDR3 region is CASTLRGVRTDTQYF. The CDR3 DNA is TGCGCCAGCACCCTGCGGGGGGTACGCACAGATACGCAGTATTTT.

This rearrangement joins TRBV29-1 to TRBJ1-1, with D perhaps matching TRBD1 (5 bases). The germline V and J ends were trimmed by 6 bases and 8 bases, with 25 bases remaining between them. From germline, CDR1 is SQVTM and CDR2 ANQGSEA. The CDR3 covers 15 residues. Written as DNA, the CDR3 is TGCAGCGTCTATTCCGGGGACCCGTTGGGGAGAGAAGCTTTCTTT. Residues: CSVYSGDPLGREAFF.

The chain combines TRBV6-5 with TRBJ1-2, with D possibly TRBD1 on 6 matching bases. Germline-derived CDR1 and CDR2 are MNHEY and SVGAGI. The CDR3 extends over 13 amino acids. V lost 8 bases, J lost 8 bases, and 18 bases lay in between. The CDR3 loop is CASSPGTRGGYTF. CDR3 bases: TGTGCCAGCTCTCCGGGAACCAGGGGAGGCTACACCTTC.

This clonotype was counted many times. V gene TRBV6-1 combines with J gene TRBJ1-4; weak D call: TRBD1 (6 bases). The CDR3 extends over 14 amino acids. V was clipped by 4 bases and J by 5 bases, with 11 bases between them. The germline V gene has CDR1 MNHNS and CDR2 SASEGT. CDR3 sequence reads: CASSGTELNEKLFF. CDR3 in DNA: TGTGCCAGCAGTGGGACAGAACTAAATGAAAAACTGTTTTTT.

This clonotype was recorded many times. The chain combines TRBV7-6 with TRBJ2-1, with D perhaps matching TRBD1 (6 bases). V lost 5 bases to trimming and J lost 4 bases, with 15 bases between them. The CDR3 covers 15 residues. Per the germline V gene, CDR1 is SGHVS and CDR2 is FNYEAQ. CDR3 coding DNA: TGTGCCAGCAGCCTAACAGGGTCTGCTTACAATGAGCAGTTCTTC. As protein: CASSLTGSAYNEQFF.